This T cell receptor (beta chain) was identified in a study of blood T cell repertoires in COVID-19. For the study at large: Researchers got acute and convalescent COVID-19 samples from the United States, Italy and Spain. PBMCs, B-cell-depleted T cells, or T cells provided the cDNA or gDNA that made up the material.

Original methodology: By means of reference gene primer amplification, nucleated cell counts were estimated. The table came from immunoSEQ multiplex PCR; TCRdb's copy has only in-frame clones and leaves some out. That table furnishes V, J and clone size, whereas the DNA furnished D and trimming. Of about 62,000 clones in the sample, roughly 89% are singletons; the top ten hold about 1.5%. The V end was cut by 4 bases, the J end by 0 bases, with 9 bases between. There are 13 residues in the CDR3. CDR1 and CDR2 from the germline V gene are GTSNPN and SVGIG (reference sequence). Sample: peripheral blood. The chain links TRBV30 to TRBJ1-1; D is undetermined. The receptor was derived from an elderly woman with acute or convalescent COVID-19. The CDR3 coding sequence is TGTGCCTGGACCCCACAGCTGAACACTGAAGCTTTCTTT. It translates to CAWTPQLNTEAFF.